This TCR beta chain was captured by sequencing in a study of cytomegalovirus exposure and HLA in healthy donors. Researchers ran the PCR with 60 Vbeta and 13 Jbeta primers. Here immunoSEQ multiplex PCR was the method, and the copy in TCRdb shows in-frame clones only, minus some. The sample lists around 89,000 clones; approximately 80% were seen once. Trimming stripped 1 base from V and 0 bases from J, with 12 bases between. This CDR3 contains 16 residues. Germline values: CDR1 MGHRA, CDR2 YSYEKL. The sample taken for sequencing was PBMCs. The receptor comes from a man aged 35 to 55 in good health and CMV-seronegative. The J gene is TRBJ1-2, the V gene TRBV4-1; D call uncertain. The CDR3 DNA reads TGCGCCAGCAGCCAAGGTCAGCGGGTCACTAACTATGGCTACACCTTC. Translation: CASSQGQRVTNYGYTF.